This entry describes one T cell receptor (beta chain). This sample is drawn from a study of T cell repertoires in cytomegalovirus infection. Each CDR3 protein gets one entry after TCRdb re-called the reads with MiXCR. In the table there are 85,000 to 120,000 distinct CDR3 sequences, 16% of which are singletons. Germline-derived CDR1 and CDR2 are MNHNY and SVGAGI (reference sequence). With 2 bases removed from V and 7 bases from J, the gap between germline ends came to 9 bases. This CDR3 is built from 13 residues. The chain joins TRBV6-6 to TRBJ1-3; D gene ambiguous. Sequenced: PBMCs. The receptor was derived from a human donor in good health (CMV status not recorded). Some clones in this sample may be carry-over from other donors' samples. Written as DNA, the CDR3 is TGTGCCAGCAGTTACGAGAGGTGGAACACCATATATTTT. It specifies CASSYERWNTIYF.